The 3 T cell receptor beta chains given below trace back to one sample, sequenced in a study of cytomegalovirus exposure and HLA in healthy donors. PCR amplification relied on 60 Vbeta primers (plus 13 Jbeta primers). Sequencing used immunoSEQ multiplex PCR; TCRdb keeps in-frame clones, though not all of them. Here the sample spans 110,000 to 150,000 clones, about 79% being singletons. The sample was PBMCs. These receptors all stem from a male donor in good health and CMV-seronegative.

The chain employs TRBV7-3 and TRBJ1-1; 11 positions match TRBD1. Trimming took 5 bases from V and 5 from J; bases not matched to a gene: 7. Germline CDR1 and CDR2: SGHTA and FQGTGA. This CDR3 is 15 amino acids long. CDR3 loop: CASSPGQGAYTEAFF. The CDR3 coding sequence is TGTGCCAGCAGCCCAGGACAGGGGGCATATACTGAAGCTTTCTTT.

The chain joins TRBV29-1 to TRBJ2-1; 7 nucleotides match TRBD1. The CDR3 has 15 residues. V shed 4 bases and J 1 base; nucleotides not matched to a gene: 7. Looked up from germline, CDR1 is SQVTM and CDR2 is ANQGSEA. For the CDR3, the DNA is TGCAGCGTTGCCTGGACAGGAGATTCCTACAATGAGCAGTTCTTC. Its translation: CSVAWTGDSYNEQFF.

Written as DNA, the CDR3 is TGCAGCGGTACACATAACTCCTACGAGCAGTACTTC. Its protein is CSGTHNSYEQYF. This chain uses TRBV29-1 with TRBJ2-7, with unresolved D. The CDR3 contains 12 residues. Germline lookup yields CDR1 SQVTM and CDR2 ANQGSEA. Between the trimmed V and J ends, which lost 7 bases and 0 bases, there was a span of 10 bases.